Described below is a single T cell receptor beta chain sequence and its context. The record originates from a study of regulatory T cells in long-lasting Graves disease. Building the TCR beta libraries relied on iRepertoire HTBI primers, and CDR3 regions underwent Arm-PCR. TCRdb reprocessed the multiplex PCR reads with MiXCR, giving one entry per CDR3 protein. Of about 530,000 distinct CDR3 sequences listed, 16% are singletons. As for time point: newly diagnosed GD, antithyroid drugs for less than 3 months. The authors made the TCR library using RNA they extracted from PBMCs. These sequences were also reported in another study, on T cells in Graves' hyperthyroidism and ophthalmopathy. From that paper: Using the HTBI primer set, a first-round RT-PCR was run on the TCR CDR3.

Material: peripheral blood mononuclear cells (PBMCs), obtained at new diagnosis, from a patient treated with antithyroid drugs. The clonotype originates from a woman aged 35-65 years with Graves disease.

The CDR3 DNA follows: TGCAGCGTTGAACATAACACCGGGGAGCTGTTTTTT. Translation gives CSVEHNTGELFF. The chain uses TRBV29-1 and TRBJ2-2; no clear D gene. CDR3 size: 12 residues. V lost 2 bases and J 2 bases, leaving 3 bases between the germline ends. Germline V lookup: CDR1 SQVTM, CDR2 ANQGSEA.